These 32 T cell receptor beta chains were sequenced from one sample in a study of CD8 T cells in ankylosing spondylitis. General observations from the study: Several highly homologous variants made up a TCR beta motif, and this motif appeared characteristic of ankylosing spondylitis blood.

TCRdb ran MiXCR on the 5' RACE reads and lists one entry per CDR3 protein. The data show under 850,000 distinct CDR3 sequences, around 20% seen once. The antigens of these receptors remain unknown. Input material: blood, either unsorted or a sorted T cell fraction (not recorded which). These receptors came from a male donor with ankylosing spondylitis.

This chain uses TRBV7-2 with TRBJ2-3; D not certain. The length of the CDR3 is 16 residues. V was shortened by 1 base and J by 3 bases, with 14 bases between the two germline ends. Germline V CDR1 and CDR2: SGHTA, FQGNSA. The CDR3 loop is CASSLGGRVGTDTQYF. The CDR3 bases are TGTGCCAGCAGCTTAGGGGGTAGGGTGGGGACAGATACGCAGTATTTT.

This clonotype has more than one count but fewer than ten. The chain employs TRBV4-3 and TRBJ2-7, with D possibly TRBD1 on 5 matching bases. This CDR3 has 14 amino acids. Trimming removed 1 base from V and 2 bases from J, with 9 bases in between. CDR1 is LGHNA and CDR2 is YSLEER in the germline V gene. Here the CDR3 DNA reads TGCGCCAGCAGCCAAGTGCAGGGTGCCTACGAGCAGTACTTC. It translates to CASSQVQGAYEQYF.

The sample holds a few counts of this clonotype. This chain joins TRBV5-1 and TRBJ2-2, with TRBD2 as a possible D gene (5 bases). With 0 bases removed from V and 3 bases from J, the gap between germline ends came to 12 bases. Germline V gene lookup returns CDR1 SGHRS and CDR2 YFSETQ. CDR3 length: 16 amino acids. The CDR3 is CASSLERPTDTGELFF. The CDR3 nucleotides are TGCGCCAGCAGCTTGGAGCGGCCTACTGACACCGGGGAGCTGTTTTTT.

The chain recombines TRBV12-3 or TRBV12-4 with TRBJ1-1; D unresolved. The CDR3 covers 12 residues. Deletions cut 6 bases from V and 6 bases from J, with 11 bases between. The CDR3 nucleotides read TGTGCCAGCAGCATCATGAGGTCTGAAGCTTTCTTT. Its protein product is CASSIMRSEAFF.

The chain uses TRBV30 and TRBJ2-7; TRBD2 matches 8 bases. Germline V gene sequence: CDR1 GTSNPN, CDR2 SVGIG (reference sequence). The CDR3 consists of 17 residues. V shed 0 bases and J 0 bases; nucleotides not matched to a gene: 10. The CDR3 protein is CAWSVLSGGAPSYEQYF. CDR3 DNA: TGTGCCTGGAGTGTACTGTCCGGGGGGGCTCCCTCCTACGAGCAGTACTTC.

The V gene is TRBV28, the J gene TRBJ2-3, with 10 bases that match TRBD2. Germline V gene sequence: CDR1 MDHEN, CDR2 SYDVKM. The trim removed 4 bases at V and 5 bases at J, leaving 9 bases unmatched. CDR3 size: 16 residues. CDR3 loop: CASSSTTSGREDTQYF. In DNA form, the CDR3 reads TGTGCCAGCAGTTCCACGACTAGCGGGCGCGAAGATACGCAGTATTTT.

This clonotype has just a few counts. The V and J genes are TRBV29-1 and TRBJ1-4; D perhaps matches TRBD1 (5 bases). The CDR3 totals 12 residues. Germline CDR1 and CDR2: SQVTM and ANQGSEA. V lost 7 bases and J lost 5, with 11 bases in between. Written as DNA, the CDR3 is TGCAGCGCCGGGACTCCGAATGAAAAACTGTTTTTT. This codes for CSAGTPNEKLFF. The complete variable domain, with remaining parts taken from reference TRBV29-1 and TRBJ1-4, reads SAVISQKPSRDICQRGTSLTIQCQVDSQVTMMFWYRQQPGQSLTLIATANQGSEATYESGFVIDKFPISRPNLTFSTLTVSNMSPEDSSIYLCSAGTPNEKLFFGSGTQLSVL.

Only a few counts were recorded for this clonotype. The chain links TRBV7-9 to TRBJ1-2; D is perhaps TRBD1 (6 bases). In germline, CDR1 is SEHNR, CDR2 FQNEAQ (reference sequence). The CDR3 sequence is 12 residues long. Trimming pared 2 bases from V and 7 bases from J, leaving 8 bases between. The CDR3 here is CASSLTGAGYTF. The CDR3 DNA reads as TGTGCCAGCAGCTTAACGGGGGCTGGCTACACCTTC.

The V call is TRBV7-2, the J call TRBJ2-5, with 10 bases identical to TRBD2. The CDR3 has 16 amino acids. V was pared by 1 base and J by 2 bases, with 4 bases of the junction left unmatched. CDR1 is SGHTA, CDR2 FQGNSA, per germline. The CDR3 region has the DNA TGTGCCAGCAGCTTAGAGCTAGCGGGGGTACAAGAGACCCAGTACTTC. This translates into CASSLELAGVQETQYF.

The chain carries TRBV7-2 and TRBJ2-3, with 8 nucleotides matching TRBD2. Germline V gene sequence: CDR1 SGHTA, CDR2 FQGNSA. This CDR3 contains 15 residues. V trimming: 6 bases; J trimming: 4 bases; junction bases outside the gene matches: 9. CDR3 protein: CASSLLAVGADTQYF. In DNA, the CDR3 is TGTGCCAGCAGTCTACTAGCGGTGGGGGCAGATACGCAGTATTTT.

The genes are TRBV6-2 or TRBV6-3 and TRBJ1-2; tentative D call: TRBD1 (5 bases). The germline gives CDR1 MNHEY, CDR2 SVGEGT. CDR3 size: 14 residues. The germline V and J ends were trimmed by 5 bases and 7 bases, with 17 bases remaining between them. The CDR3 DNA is TGTGCCAGCAGTCAGGGACCCCTTTCTGGTGGCTACACCTTC. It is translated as CASSQGPLSGGYTF.

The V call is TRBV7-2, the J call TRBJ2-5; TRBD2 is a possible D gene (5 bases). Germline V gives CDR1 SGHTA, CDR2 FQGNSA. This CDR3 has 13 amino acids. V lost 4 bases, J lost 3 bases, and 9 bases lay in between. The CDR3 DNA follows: TGTGCCAGCAGCTCTCCGGGAAAAGAGACCCAGTACTTC. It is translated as CASSSPGKETQYF.

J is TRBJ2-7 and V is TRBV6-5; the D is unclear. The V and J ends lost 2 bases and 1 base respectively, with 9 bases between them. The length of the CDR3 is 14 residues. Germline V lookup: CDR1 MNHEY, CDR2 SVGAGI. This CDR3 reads CASSYGRRSYEQYF. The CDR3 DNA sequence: TGTGCCAGCAGTTACGGTCGGAGATCCTACGAGCAGTACTTC.

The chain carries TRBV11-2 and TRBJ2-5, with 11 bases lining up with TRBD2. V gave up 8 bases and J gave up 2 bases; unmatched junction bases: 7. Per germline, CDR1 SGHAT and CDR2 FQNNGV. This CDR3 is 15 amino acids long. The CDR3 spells CASVKLAGDQETQYF. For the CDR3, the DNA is TGTGCCAGCGTAAAACTAGCGGGGGATCAAGAGACCCAGTACTTC. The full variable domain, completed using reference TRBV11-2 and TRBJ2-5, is EAGVAQSPRYKIIEKRQSVAFWCNPISGHATLYWYQQILGQGPKLLIQFQNNGVVDDSQLPKDRFSAERLKGVDSTLKIQPAKLEDSAVYLCASVKLAGDQETQYFGPGTRLLVL.

CDR3 region: CATSRPRTGPNTEAFF. DNA of the CDR3: TGTGCCACCAGCAGACCCCGGACAGGTCCGAACACTGAAGCTTTCTTT. The chain is built from TRBV15 and TRBJ1-1, with 7 nucleotides matching TRBD1. Trimming at V came to 2 bases and at J to 1 base, leaving 7 bases not matched to a gene. The CDR3 runs to 16 residues. Germline V gene sequence: CDR1 LNHNV, CDR2 YYDKDF (reference sequence).

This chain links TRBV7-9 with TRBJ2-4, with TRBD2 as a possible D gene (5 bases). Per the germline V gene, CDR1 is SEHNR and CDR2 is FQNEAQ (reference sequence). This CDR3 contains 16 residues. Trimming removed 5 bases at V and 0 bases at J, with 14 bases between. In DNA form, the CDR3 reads TGTGCCAGCAGCCCAACAGCGGAACTAGCCAAAAACATTCAGTACTTC. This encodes CASSPTAELAKNIQYF.

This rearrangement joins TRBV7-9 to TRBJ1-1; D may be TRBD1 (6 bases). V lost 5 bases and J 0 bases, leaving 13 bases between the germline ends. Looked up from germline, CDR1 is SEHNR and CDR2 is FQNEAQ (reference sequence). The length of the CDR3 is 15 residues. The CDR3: CASSRITGLNTEAFF. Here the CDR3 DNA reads TGTGCCAGCAGCCGCATCACAGGGCTGAACACTGAAGCTTTCTTT.

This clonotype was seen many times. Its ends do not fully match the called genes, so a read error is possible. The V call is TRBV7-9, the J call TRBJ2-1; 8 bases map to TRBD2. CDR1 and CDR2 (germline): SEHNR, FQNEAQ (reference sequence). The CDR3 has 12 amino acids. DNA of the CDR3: TGTGCCAGCAGCTTCTCCGGGGGACTAGTTGCCTTC. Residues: CASSFSGGLVAF.

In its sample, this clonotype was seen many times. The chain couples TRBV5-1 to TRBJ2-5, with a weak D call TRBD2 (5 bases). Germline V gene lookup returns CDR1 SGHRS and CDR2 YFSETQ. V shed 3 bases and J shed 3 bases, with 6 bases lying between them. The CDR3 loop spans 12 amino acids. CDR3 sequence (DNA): TGCGCCAGCAGCTGGGGAGAAGAGACCCAGTACTTC. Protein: CASSWGEETQYF.

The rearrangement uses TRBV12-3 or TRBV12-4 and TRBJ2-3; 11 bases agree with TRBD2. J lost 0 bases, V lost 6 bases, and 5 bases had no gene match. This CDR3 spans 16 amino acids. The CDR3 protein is CASRKTSGESTDTQYF. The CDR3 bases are TGTGCCAGCAGGAAGACTAGCGGGGAGAGCACAGATACGCAGTATTTT.

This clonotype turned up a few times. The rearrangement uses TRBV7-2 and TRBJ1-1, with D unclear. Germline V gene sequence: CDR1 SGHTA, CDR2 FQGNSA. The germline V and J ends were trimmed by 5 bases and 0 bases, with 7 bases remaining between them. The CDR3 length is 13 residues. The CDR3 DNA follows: TGTGCCAGCAGCAACTCAGTGAACACTGAAGCTTTCTTT. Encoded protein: CASSNSVNTEAFF.

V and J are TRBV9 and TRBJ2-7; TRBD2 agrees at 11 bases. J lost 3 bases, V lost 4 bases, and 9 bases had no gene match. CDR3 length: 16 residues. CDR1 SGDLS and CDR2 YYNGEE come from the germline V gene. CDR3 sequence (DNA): TGTGCCAGCAGCCCTTGGACTAGCGGGCCATACTACGAGCAGTACTTC. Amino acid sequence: CASSPWTSGPYYEQYF. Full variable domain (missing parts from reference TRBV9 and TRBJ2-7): DSGVTQTPKHLITATGQRVTLRCSPRSGDLSVYWYQQSLDQGLQFLIQYYNGEERAKGNILERFSAQQFPDLHSELNLSSLELGDSALYFCASSPWTSGPYYEQYFGPGTRLTVT.

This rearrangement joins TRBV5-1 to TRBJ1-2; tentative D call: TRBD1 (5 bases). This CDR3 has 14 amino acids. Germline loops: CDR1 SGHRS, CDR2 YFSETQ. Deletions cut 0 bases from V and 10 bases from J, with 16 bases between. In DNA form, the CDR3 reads TGCGCCAGCAGCTTGGCCCAGGGACTCGGTTCCTACACCTTC. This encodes CASSLAQGLGSYTF.

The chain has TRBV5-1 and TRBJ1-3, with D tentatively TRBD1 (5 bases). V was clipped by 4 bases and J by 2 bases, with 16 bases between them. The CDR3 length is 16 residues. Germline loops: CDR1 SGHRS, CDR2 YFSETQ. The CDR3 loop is CASSPTETWAGNTIYF. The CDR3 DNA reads TGCGCCAGCAGCCCGACAGAGACCTGGGCTGGAAACACCATATATTTT.

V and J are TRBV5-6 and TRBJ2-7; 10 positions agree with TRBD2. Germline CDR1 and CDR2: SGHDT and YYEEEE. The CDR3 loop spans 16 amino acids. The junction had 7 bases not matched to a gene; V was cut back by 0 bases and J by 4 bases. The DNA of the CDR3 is TGTGCCAGCAGCTTGGCCTCCGGGACTAGCGTTTACGAGCAGTACTTC. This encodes CASSLASGTSVYEQYF.

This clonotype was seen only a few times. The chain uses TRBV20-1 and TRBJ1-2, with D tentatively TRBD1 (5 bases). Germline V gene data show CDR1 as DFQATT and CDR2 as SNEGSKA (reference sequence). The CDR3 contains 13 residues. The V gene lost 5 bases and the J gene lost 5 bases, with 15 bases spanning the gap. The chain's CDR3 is CSAGAEILYGYTF. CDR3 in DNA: TGCAGTGCTGGGGCCGAGATTCTTTATGGCTACACCTTC.

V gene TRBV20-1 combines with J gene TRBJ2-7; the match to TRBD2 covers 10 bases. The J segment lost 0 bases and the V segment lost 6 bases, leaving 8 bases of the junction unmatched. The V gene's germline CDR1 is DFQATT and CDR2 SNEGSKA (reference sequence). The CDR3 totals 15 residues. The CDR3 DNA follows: TGCAGTGCCATACCTAGCGGGGGAGCCTCCTACGAGCAGTACTTC. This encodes CSAIPSGGASYEQYF.

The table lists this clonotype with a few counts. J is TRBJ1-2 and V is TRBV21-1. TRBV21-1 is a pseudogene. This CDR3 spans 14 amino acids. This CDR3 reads CASSKDGRVYGYTF. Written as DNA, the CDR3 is TGTGCCAGCAGCAAAGACGGAAGAGTCTATGGCTACACCTTC.

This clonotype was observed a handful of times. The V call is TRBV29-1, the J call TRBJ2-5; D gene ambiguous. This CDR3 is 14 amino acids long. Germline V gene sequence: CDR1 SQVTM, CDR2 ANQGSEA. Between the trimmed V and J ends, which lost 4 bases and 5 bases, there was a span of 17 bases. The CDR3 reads CSVGRQTLGETQYF. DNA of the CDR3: TGCAGCGTTGGGCGTCAGACCTTGGGGGAGACCCAGTACTTC.

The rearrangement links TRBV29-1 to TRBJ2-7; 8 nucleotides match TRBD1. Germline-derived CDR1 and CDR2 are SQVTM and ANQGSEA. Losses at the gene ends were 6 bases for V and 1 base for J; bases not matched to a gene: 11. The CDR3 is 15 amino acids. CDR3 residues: CSVKSGTGFSYEQYF. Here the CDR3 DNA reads TGCAGCGTAAAATCCGGGACAGGCTTTTCCTACGAGCAGTACTTC.

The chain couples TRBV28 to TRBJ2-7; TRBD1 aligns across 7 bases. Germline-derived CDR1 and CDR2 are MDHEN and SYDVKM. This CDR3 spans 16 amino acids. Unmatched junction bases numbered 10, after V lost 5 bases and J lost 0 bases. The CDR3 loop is CASSRGPLISSYEQYF. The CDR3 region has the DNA TGTGCCAGCAGTAGGGGGCCCCTTATCAGCTCCTACGAGCAGTACTTC.

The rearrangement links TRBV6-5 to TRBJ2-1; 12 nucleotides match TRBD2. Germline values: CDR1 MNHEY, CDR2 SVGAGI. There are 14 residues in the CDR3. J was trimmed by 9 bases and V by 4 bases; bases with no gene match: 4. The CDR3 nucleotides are TGTGCCAGCAGTTCCTGGACTAGCGGGACTGAGCAGTTCTTC. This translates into CASSSWTSGTEQFF.